The present TCR beta chain was sequenced within a study of CD8 T cell repertoires and HIV-1 epitope variants. Regarding this clone: The antigen remains unidentified.

TCRdb's copy holds only in-frame clones and misses some; the assay was immunoSEQ multiplex PCR. There are 6,000 or so clones in the sample; around 71% occur only once, and more than 35% lies in the top ten. The CDR3 totals 12 residues. From germline, CDR1 is SGHDN and CDR2 FVKESK. The V and J ends lost 4 bases and 8 bases respectively, with 11 bases between them. The chain uses TRBV14 and TRBJ1-2; no firm D call. The receptor was isolated from a male donor with HIV. The sample taken for sequencing was cultured CD8+ T cells derived from PBMCs. CDR3 region: CASSPTSGGYTF. CDR3 nucleotide sequence: TGTGCCAGCAGCCCTACCTCGGGGGGCTACACCTTC.